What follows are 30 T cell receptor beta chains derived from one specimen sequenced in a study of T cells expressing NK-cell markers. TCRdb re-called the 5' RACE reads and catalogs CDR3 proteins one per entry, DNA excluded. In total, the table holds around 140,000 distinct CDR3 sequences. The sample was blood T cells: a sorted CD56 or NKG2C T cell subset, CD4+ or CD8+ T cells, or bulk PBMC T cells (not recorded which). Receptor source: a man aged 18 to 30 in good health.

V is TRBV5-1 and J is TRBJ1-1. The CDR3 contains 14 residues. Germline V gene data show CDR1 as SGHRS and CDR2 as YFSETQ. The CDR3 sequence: CASSKKQQNTEAFF.

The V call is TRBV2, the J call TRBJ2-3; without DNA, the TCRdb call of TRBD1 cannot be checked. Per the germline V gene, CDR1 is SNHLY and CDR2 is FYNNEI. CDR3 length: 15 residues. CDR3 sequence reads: CASSSGTASTDTQYF.

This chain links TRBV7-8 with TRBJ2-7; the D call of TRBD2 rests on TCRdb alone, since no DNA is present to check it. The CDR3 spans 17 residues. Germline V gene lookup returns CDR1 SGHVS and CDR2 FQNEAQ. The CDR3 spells CASSLGFGSSGFWEQYF.

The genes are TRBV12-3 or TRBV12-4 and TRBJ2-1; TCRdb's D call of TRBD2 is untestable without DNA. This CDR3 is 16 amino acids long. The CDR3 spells CASTLRDSGVYNEQFF.

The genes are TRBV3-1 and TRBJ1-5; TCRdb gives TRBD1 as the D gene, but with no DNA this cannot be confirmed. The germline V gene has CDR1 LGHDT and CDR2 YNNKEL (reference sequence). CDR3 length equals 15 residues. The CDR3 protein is CASSQGLGQGQPQHF.

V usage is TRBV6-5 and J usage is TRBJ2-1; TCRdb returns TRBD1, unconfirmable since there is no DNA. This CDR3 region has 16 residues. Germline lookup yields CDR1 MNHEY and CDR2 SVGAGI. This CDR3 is CASSYGPGTGNNEQFF.

This CDR3 is CASSFNVGSGNTIYF. This chain uses TRBV12-3 or TRBV12-4 with TRBJ1-3. The CDR3 runs to 15 residues.

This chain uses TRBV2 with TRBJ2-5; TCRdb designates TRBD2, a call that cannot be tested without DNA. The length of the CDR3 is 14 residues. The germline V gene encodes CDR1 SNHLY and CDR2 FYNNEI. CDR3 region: CASRITSAQETQYF.

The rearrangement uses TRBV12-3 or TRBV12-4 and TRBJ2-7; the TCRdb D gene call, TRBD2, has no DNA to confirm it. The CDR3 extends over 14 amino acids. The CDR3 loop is CASTKAGENYEQYF.

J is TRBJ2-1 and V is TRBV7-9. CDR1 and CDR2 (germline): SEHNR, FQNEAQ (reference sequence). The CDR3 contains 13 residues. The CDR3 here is CASSFGTPNEQFF.

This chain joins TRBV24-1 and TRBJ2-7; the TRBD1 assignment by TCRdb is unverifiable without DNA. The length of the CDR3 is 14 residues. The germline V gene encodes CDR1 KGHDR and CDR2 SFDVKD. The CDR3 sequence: CATSDSNGASEQYF.

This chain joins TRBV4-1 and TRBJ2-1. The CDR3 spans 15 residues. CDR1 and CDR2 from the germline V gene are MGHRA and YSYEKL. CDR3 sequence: CASSQDRTPNNEQFF.

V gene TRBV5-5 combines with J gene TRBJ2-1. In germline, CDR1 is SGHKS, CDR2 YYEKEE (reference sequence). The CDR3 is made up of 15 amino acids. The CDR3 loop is CASSLFRGSYNEQFF.

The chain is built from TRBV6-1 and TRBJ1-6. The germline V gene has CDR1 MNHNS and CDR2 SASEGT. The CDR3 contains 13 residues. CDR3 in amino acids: CASGGGWNSPLHF.

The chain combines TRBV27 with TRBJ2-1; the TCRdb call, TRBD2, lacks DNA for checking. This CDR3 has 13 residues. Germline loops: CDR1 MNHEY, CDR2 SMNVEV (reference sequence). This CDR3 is CATLAGVGGEQFF.

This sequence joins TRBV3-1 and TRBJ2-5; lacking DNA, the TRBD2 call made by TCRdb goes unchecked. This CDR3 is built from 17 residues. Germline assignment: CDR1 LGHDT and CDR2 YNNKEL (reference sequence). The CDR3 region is CASSQPRDFAWQETQYF.

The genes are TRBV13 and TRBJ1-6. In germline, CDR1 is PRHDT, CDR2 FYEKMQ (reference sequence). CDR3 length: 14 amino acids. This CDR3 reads CASSSDGSYSPLHF. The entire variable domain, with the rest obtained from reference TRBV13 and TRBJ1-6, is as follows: AAGVIQSPRHLIKEKRETATLKCYPIPRHDTVYWYQQGPGQDPQFLISFYEKMQSDKGSIPDRFSAQQFSDYHSELNMSSLELGDSALYFCASSSDGSYSPLHFGNGTRLTVT.

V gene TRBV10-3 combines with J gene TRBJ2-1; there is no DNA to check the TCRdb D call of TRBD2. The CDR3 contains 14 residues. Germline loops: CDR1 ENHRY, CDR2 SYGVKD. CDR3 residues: CAISEGLAAHEQFF.

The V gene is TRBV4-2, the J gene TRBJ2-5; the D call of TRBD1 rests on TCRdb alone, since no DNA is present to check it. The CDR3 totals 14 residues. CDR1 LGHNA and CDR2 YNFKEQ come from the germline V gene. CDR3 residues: CASSPDRERETQYF.

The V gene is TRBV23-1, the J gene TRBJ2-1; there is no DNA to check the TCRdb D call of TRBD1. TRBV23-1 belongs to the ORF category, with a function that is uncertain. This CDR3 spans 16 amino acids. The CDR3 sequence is CASSLSDRDRYNEQFF.

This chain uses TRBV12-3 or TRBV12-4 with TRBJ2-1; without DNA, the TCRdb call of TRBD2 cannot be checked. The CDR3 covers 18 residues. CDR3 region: CASSLEGGIAGGGNEQFF.

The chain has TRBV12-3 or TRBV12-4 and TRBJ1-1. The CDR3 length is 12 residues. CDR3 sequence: CASSLKVWEAFF.

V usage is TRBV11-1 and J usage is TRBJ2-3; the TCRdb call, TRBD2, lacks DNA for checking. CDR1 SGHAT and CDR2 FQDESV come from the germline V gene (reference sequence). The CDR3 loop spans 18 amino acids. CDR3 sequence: CASSLVGDREGSADTQYF.

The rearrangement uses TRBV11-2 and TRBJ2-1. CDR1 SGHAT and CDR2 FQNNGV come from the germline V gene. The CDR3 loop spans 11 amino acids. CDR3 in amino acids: CATETGNEQFF.

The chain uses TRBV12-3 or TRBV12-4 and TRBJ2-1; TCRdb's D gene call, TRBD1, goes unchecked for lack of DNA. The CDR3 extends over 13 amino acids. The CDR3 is CASSFGRYNEQFF.

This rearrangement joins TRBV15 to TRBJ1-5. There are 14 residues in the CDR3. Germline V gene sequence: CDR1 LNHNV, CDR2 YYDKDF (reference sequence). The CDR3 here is CATGAEEGNQPQHF.

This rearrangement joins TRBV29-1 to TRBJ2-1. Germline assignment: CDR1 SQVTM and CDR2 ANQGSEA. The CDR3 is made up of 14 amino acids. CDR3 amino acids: CSAVAEPTYNEQFF.

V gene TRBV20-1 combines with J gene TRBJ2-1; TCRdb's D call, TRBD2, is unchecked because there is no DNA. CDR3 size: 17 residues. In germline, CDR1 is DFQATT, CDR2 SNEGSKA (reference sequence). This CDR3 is CSARGLAGAPGANEQFF.

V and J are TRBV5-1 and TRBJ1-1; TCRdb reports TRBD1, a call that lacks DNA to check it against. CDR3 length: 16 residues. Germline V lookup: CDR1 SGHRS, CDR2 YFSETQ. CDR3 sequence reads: CASSSAQQGGDTEAFF. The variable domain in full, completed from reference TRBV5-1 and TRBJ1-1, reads KAGVTQTPRYLIKTRGQQVTLSCSPISGHRSVSWYQQTPGQGLQFLFEYFSETQRNKGNFPGRFSGRQFSNSRSEMNVSTLELGDSALYLCASSSAQQGGDTEAFFGQGTRLTVV.

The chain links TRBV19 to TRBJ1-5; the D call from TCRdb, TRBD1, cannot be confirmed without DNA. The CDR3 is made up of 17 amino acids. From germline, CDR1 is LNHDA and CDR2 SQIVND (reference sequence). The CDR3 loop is CASSIDWAGGGNQPQHF.